This T cell receptor (beta chain) was captured in a study of CD8+CD57+ T cells in acquired aplastic anemia. Study details: CD4+ and CD8+ cells, once sorted, gave DNA averaging about 3 ug. Broader study findings: Patients showed no significant difference from controls in CD8+ Simpson's diversity. Overlap between patients and controls comprised about 28 CD8+ CDR3 sequences.

The TCR beta profiling, which covered VDJ combination and CDR3 sequence, was carried out using genomic DNA as the template. Using its own MiXCR run on the reads, TCRdb lists one record per CDR3 protein. The top ten hold 1% to 1.5% of the sample, which has a few hundred thousand distinct CDR3 sequences, under 60% seen once. Patients who underwent sequencing had shown CD8+CD57+ cell expansion by flow cytometry. CDR1 is SGHRS, CDR2 YFSETQ, per germline. The V and J ends lost 0 bases and 1 base, in that order; junction bases with no gene match: 5. This CDR3 contains 17 residues. In this sample, this clonotype turned up once. The antigen remains unidentified.

The receptor was isolated from a human donor with aplastic anemia. Source material: sorted CD4+, CD8+, or CD8+CD57+ T cells (not recorded which) from PBMCs. This chain links TRBV5-1 with TRBJ2-3; 10 nucleotides line up with TRBD2. The CDR3 spells CASSLAATSGRTDTQYF. Written as DNA, the CDR3 is TGCGCCAGCAGCTTGGCTGCGACTAGCGGGCGCACAGATACGCAGTATTTT.